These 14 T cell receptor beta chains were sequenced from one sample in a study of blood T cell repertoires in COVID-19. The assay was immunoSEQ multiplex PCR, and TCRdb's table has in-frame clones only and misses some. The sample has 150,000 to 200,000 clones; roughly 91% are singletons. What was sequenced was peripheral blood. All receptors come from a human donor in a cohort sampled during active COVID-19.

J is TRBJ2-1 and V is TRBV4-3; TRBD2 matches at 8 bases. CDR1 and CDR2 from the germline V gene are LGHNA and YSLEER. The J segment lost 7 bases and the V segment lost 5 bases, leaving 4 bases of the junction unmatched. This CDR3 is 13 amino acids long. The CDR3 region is CASSAIAGNEQFF. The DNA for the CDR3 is TGCGCCAGCAGCGCTATAGCGGGAAATGAGCAGTTCTTC.

CDR3 residues: CASRQLAGNEQFF. As DNA, the CDR3 is TGTGCCAGCAGACAACTAGCGGGCAATGAGCAGTTCTTC. The genes are TRBV6-5 and TRBJ2-1, with 9 positions matching TRBD2. Per germline, CDR1 MNHEY and CDR2 SVGAGI. V was pared by 6 bases and J by 6 bases, with 3 bases of the junction left unmatched. CDR3 length: 13 amino acids.

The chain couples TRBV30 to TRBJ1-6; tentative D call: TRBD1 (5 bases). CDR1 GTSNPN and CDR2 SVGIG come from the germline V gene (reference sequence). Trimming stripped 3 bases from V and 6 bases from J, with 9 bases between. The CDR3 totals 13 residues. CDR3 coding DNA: TGTGCCTGGAGGACAGCAGGTAATTCACCCCTCCACTTT. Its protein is CAWRTAGNSPLHF.

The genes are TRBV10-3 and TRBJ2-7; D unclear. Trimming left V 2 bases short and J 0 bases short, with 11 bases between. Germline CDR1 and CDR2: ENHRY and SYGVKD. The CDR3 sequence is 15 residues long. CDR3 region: CAISETVRSSYEQYF. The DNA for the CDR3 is TGTGCCATCAGTGAGACGGTGCGGAGCTCCTACGAGCAGTACTTC.

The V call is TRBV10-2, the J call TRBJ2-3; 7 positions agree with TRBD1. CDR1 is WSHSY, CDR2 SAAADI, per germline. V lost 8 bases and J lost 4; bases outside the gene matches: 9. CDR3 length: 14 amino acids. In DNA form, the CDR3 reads TGCGCCAGCGACAAAGGGGGCGGCTCAGATACGCAGTATTTT. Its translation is CASDKGGGSDTQYF.

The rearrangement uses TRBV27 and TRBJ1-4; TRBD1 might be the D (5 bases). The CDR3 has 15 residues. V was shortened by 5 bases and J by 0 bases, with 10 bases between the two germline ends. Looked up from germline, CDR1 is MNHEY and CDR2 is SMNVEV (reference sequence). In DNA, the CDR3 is TGTGCCAGCAGTGGGGCCTTTGCAACTAATGAAAAACTGTTTTTT. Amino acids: CASSGAFATNEKLFF. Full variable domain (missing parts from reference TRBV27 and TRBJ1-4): EAQVTQNPRYLITVTGKKLTVTCSQNMNHEYMSWYRQDPGLGLRQIYYSMNVEVTDKGDVPEGYKVSRKEKRNFPLILESPSPNQTSLYFCASSGAFATNEKLFFGSGTQLSVL.

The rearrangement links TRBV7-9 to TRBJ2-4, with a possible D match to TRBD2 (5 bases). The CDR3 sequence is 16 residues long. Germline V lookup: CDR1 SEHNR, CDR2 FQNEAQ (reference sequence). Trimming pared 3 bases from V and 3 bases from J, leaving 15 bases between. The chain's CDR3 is CASSLVRGSVKNIQYF. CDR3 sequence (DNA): TGTGCCAGCAGCTTGGTTAGAGGGAGTGTCAAAAACATTCAGTACTTC.

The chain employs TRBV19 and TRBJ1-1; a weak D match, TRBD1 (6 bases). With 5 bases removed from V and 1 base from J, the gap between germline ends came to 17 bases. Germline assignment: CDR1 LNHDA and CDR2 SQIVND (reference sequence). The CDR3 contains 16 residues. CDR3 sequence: CASSSRDKGWNTEAFF. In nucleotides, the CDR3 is TGTGCCAGTAGTTCACGGGACAAGGGATGGAACACTGAAGCTTTCTTT.

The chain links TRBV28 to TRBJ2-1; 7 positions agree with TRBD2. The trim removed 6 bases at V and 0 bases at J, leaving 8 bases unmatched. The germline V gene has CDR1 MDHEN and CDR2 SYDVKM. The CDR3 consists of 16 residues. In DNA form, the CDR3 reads TGTGCCAGCAGCTCTGCAGCGGGGAGCTCCTACAATGAGCAGTTCTTC. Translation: CASSSAAGSSYNEQFF.

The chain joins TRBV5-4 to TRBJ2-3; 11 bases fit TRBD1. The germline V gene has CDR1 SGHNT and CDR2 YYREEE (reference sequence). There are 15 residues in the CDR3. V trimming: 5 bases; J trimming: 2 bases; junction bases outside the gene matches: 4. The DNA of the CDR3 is TGTGCCAGCAGACGGGACAGGGGGAACACAGATACGCAGTATTTT. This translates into CASRRDRGNTDTQYF.

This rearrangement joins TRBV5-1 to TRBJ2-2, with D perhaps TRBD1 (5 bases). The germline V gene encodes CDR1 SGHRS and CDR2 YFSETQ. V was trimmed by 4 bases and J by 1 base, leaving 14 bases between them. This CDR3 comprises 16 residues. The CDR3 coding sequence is TGCGCCAGCAGCCTTCCCCCAACAGGGAACACCGGGGAGCTGTTTTTT. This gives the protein CASSLPPTGNTGELFF.

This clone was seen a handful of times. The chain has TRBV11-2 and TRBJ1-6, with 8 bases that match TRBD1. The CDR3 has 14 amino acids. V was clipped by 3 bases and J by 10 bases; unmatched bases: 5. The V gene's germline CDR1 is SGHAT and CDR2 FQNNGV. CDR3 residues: CASSFGQGSSPLHF. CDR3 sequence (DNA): TGTGCCAGCAGCTTCGGACAGGGTAGCTCACCCCTCCACTTT.

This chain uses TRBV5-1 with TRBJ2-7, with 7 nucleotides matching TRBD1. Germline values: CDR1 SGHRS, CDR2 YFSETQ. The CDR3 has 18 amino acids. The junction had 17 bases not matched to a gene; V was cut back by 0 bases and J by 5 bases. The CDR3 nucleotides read TGCGCCAGCAGCTTGGACCCGATCACAGGGGTGCTTAGTCACGAGCAGTACTTC. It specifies CASSLDPITGVLSHEQYF. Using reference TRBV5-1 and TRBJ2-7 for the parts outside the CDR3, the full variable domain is KAGVTQTPRYLIKTRGQQVTLSCSPISGHRSVSWYQQTPGQGLQFLFEYFSETQRNKGNFPGRFSGRQFSNSRSEMNVSTLELGDSALYLCASSLDPITGVLSHEQYFGPGTRLTVT.

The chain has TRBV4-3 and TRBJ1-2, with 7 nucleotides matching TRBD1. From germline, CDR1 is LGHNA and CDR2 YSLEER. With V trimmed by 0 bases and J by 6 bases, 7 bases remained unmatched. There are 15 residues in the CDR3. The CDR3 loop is CASSQEARGKNGYTF. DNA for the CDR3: TGCGCCAGCAGCCAAGAGGCCAGGGGGAAGAATGGCTACACCTTC.